The entry below describes one TCR beta chain. Antigen specificity is unknown. The sample belongs to a study of identifying expanded T cells in peripheral blood. Here immunoSEQ multiplex PCR was the method, and the copy in TCRdb shows in-frame clones only, minus some. There are 100,000 to 150,000 clones in the sample; around nine tenths occur only once, and more than 7% lies in the top ten. Overall study findings and caveats: Clone count variance between roughly two-week samples rose with total template count. Differentially abundant clones: around 1.2 between replicates, about 17 at about 13 days, around 20 at four.

No infections or other immune events were documented during collection. This receptor was identified in a person between 18 and 69 years old in good health. The material sequenced was blood.

CDR3 nucleotide sequence: TGTGCCAGCAGCTTAGTAGAGACTATACCTTCTAACTATGGCTACACCTTC. Amino acids: CASSLVETIPSNYGYTF. This sequence joins TRBV7-2 and TRBJ1-2; D is unclear. Germline V CDR1 and CDR2: SGHTA, FQGNSA. V dropped 1 base and J dropped 0 bases, with 15 bases sitting between them. This CDR3 comprises 17 residues.